Below, one TCR beta chain is given with its context. The clone's antigen remains unknown. No clone much larger than this one lies a single base away; base qualities are absent. The germline ends are 13 bases apart after V is trimmed by 0 bases and J by 7 bases. The CDR3 runs 16 residues from the cysteine to the phenylalanine. This entry keeps only the CDR3 DNA: 48 bases, framed from base 1. Reading the germline V gene gives CDR1 MNHEY and CDR2 SVGAGI. During the collection period, no infections or other immune events were recorded for the healthy donors. To calibrate time-dependent variance in a beta-binomial model of T-cell clone differential abundance, blood repertoires from healthy donors were used as a training cohort. There were 10 healthy donors in the training cohort, of whom 3 were female and 7 were male. On average the donors were around 39 years old, and their ages spanned about 29 to 65 years. Obtained from a commercial supplier, whole blood was collected from each healthy donor at three time points set two weeks apart. Genomic DNA was extracted from unsorted whole blood for immunosequencing.

TCRbeta CDR3 regions were profiled by bias-controlled multiplex PCR amplification of genomic DNA with the immunoSEQ Assay. In the source study's methods: To quantify the absolute abundance of each unique TCRbeta CDR3 region, the sequences were collapsed and filtered. Two models were used to test differential abundance: a binomial model (Fisher-equivalent) and a beta-binomial model that adds time-dependent variance fitted from healthy donors. Any clone with fewer than 5 combined templates was excluded, and a clone was called differentially abundant if its Benjamini-Hochberg FDR was below 0.01. Using the form v = (b*log(k)+a)^2, the beta-binomial variance was modeled as a function of the total template count across the two samples. TCRdb mirrors the immuneACCESS table, restricted to in-frame sequences. Some clones are absent from its copies; in checked studies, under half trace to an unresolved V gene, and the reason for the others is unknown. V and J calls and clone size are given by that table; D and trimming were obtained from the DNA. A total of roughly 90,000 clones appear in this sample, roughly 85% of them only once. Roughly 4.4% of the sample is taken by the ten largest.

The sample is drawn from a study of identifying expanded T cells in peripheral blood (dated by TCRdb to about 2019). Study-wide context: Technical replicates were generated by sequencing separate aliquots of the same genomic DNA pool, and four replicates were compared pairwise. Paper-wide results and their limitations: The authors expected that biological variance in healthy repertoires might rise further over much longer intervals, such as months to years. The binomial model flagged roughly 1.2 differentially abundant clones between technical replicates but about 16 over around 2 weeks and around 19 over approximately four weeks. Across all healthy-donor time intervals, the beta-binomial model significantly lowered both the number of clones called differentially abundant and the false-positive rate. Variance in clone template counts between approximately 2-week samples significantly increased with total template count across all healthy donors.

The clonotype originates from a person between 18 and 75 years old in good health. In this chain, TRBV6-5 is recombined with TRBJ1-6; the D gene assignment is ambiguous. Source material: blood. The CDR3 reads as follows: CASSYSPWTGNSPLHF. At the DNA level, the sequence is TGTGCCAGCAGTTACTCCCCCTGGACCGGCAATTCACCCCTCCACTTT.